The 18 T cell receptor beta chains listed next were all sequenced from one sample in a study of cytomegalovirus exposure and HLA in healthy donors. With 60 Vbeta and 13 Jbeta primers, the PCR was carried out. The data were produced by immunoSEQ multiplex PCR, yet TCRdb's version contains in-frame clones alone and is incomplete. Of about 150,000 clones in the sample, 68% are singletons; the top ten hold approximately 4.2%. Specimen: PBMCs. The receptors were gathered from a man in his 60s in good health and CMV-seronegative.

The V call is TRBV5-6, the J call TRBJ2-7; possibly TRBD1 for D (6 bases). From germline, CDR1 is SGHDT and CDR2 YYEEEE. Trimming pared 2 bases from V and 0 bases from J, leaving 12 bases between. This CDR3 has 15 residues. The CDR3 DNA reads TGTGCCAGCAGCTTCACCCAGGGGAGCTCCTACGAGCAGTACTTC. Translating gives CASSFTQGSSYEQYF.

The chain has TRBV30 and TRBJ2-2; possible D gene TRBD1, 6 bases. The CDR3 is 17 residues long. With 0 bases removed from V and 6 bases from J, the gap between germline ends came to 20 bases. Germline V lookup: CDR1 GTSNPN, CDR2 SVGIG (reference sequence). The CDR3 DNA sequence: TGTGCCTGGAGTGTACATCAGGGGAGCTGGACGGCCGGGGAGCTGTTTTTT. Its protein product is CAWSVHQGSWTAGELFF. Complete variable domain (other parts from reference TRBV30 and TRBJ2-2): SQTIHQWPATLVQPVGSPLSLECTVEGTSNPNLYWYRQAAGRGLQLLFYSVGIGQISSEVPQNLSASRPQDRQFILSSKKLLLSDSGFYLCAWSVHQGSWTAGELFFGEGSRLTVL.

The V and J genes are TRBV30 and TRBJ2-7; 10 bases are a match to TRBD1. V was clipped by 1 base and J by 4 bases; unmatched bases: 4. Germline V lookup: CDR1 GTSNPN, CDR2 SVGIG (reference sequence). The CDR3 has 14 residues. The CDR3 here is CAWSADRGRYEQYF. The CDR3, as DNA: TGTGCCTGGAGTGCTGACAGGGGGCGATACGAGCAGTACTTC.

This clone was recorded once. The chain recombines TRBV7-2 with TRBJ2-7, with D hard to call. Trimming took off 1 base at V and 3 bases at J, with 10 bases between the two ends. The CDR3 length is 14 residues. Per the germline V gene, CDR1 is SGHTA and CDR2 is FQGNSA. CDR3 loop: CASSLGLLNYEQYF. The CDR3 bases are TGTGCCAGCAGCTTAGGCCTACTAAACTACGAGCAGTACTTC.

The chain couples TRBV30 to TRBJ2-2; 15 nucleotides align to TRBD2. CDR1 is GTSNPN and CDR2 is SVGIG in the germline V gene (reference sequence). The J segment lost 4 bases and the V segment lost 4 bases, leaving 1 base of the junction unmatched. The CDR3 totals 15 residues. CDR3 loop: CAWTGLAGGTGELFF. In DNA, the CDR3 is TGTGCCTGGACGGGACTAGCGGGAGGCACCGGGGAGCTGTTTTTT.

A single count supports this clone. The CDR3 nucleotides are TGTGCCAGCAGCTGGACAGGGAACACCGGGGAGCTGTTTTTT. It translates to CASSWTGNTGELFF. V usage is TRBV7-7 and J usage is TRBJ2-2; TRBD1 aligns across 7 bases. This CDR3 contains 14 residues. J was trimmed by 1 base and V by 4 bases; bases with no gene match: 0. Germline lookup yields CDR1 SSHAT and CDR2 FNYEAQ (reference sequence).

This clone came up a few times. Mismatch with germline at one junction end may stem from a read error. The chain uses TRBV28 and TRBJ1-3; D may be TRBD1 (6 bases). The length of the CDR3 is 15 residues. CDR1 and CDR2 from the germline V gene are MDHEN and SYDVKM. CDR3 DNA: TGTGCCAGCAGTTTAGGTACTGGATGGAAACATGAGGGGGATTTT. This encodes CASSLGTGWKHEGDF.

The V call is TRBV15, the J call TRBJ2-2, with a possible D match to TRBD1 (6 bases). Looked up from germline, CDR1 is LNHNV and CDR2 is YYDKDF (reference sequence). CDR3 length: 15 amino acids. V gave up 3 bases and J gave up 1 base, with 9 bases separating them. In nucleotides, the CDR3 is TGTGCCACCAGCAGGGCACAGGGGAACACCGGGGAGCTGTTTTTT. Translating it yields CATSRAQGNTGELFF.

The chain combines TRBV11-2 with TRBJ1-2, with a tentative D call TRBD1 (5 bases). Germline V CDR1 and CDR2: SGHAT, FQNNGV. The CDR3 has 14 amino acids. V shed 5 bases and J shed 3 bases, with 13 bases lying between them. For the CDR3, the DNA is TGTGCCAGCAGCCCTGGAGAAGGGGACTATGGCTACACCTTC. Translation gives CASSPGEGDYGYTF.

This clone was detected only once. The chain carries TRBV6-5 and TRBJ2-1; a possible D gene is TRBD2 (6 bases). Germline V gene sequence: CDR1 MNHEY, CDR2 SVGAGI. V was trimmed by 8 bases and J by 4 bases, leaving 18 bases between them. The CDR3 sequence is 15 residues long. In DNA, the CDR3 is TGTGCCAGCGGACCACGCGGGACTGTTTACAATGAGCAGTTCTTC. This sequence encodes CASGPRGTVYNEQFF.

The chain has TRBV29-1 and TRBJ1-2; unclear D gene. Trimming removed 3 bases from V and 4 bases from J, with 21 bases in between. The CDR3 length is 16 residues. Germline CDR1 SQVTM, CDR2 ANQGSEA. CDR3 bases: TGCAGCGTTGATGGTGTCATTGGTGGCAGTCTCTATGGCTACACCTTC. The encoded protein is CSVDGVIGGSLYGYTF.

This clone was detected only a few times. The chain has TRBV5-4 and TRBJ2-2, with TRBD2 as a possible D gene (6 bases). This CDR3 has 14 residues. The germline CDR1 and CDR2 sequences are SGHNT and YYREEE (reference sequence). The V end was cut by 4 bases, the J end by 5 bases, with 12 bases between. DNA for the CDR3: TGTGCCAGCAGCCACCGGGACTTTACCGGGGAGCTGTTTTTT. Translating gives CASSHRDFTGELFF.

There are a few counts of this clone. This chain connects TRBV9 to TRBJ1-4, with D hard to call. Trimming took off 0 bases at V and 4 bases at J, with 10 bases between the two ends. CDR3 length: 15 amino acids. Germline CDR1 SGDLS, CDR2 YYNGEE. CDR3 DNA sequence: TGTGCCAGCAGCGTAGACGGAGTGCTTAATGAAAAACTGTTTTTT. Translated, it gives CASSVDGVLNEKLFF.

The gene calls are TRBV28 and TRBJ1-1; TRBD1 might be the D (6 bases). The CDR3 has 13 residues. V lost 6 bases and J lost 5, with 13 bases in between. Germline V gives CDR1 MDHEN, CDR2 SYDVKM. CDR3 DNA: TGTGCCAGCAGCTTGACAGGAGGTACTGAAGCTTTCTTT. Protein sequence: CASSLTGGTEAFF.

J is TRBJ1-6 and V is TRBV21-1; whether TRBD1, the table's D call, matches the DNA was not checked. TRBV21-1 is recorded as a pseudogene. The CDR3 length is 16 residues. The CDR3 DNA reads TGTGCCAGCAGCAAAAAAAAGGGACAGCATAATTCACCCCTCCACTTT. It is translated as CASSKKKGQHNSPLHF.

V usage is TRBV27 and J usage is TRBJ2-3; perhaps TRBD1 as D (7 bases). Trimming removed 1 base from V and 2 bases from J, with 16 bases in between. This CDR3 region has 17 residues. In germline, CDR1 is MNHEY, CDR2 SMNVEV (reference sequence). The chain's CDR3 is CASSLFPGGGYTDTQYF. The CDR3 bases are TGTGCCAGCAGTTTATTTCCAGGGGGAGGCTACACAGATACGCAGTATTTT.

The genes are TRBV6-5 and TRBJ2-5; no clear D gene. Near its end, the DNA agrees better with TRBJ2-7, so the J call may be wrong. The CDR3 has 15 residues. Germline CDR1 MNHEY, CDR2 SVGAGI. CDR3 DNA: TGTGCCAGCAGCCTACAACCGGCAGACTCCTACGAGCAGTACTTC. This encodes CASSLQPADSYEQYF.

This chain uses TRBV5-1 with TRBJ2-1; TRBD2 matches 8 bases. The CDR3 sequence is 14 residues long. CDR1 is SGHRS and CDR2 is YFSETQ in the germline V gene. V lost 5 bases, J lost 7 bases, and 8 bases stayed unmatched. CDR3 coding DNA: TGCGCCAGCAGTCGGGAGGGCCGGGAAAATGAGCAGTTCTTC. Translated, it gives CASSREGRENEQFF.